This T cell receptor beta chain was found in a study of cytomegalovirus exposure and HLA in healthy donors. Study observations and caveats: Researchers left out some V segments, among them TRBV6-2 and TRBV6-3, as indistinguishable. Data from an earlier analysis indicated that most TCR beta V segments were productive either about 87% or about 30% of the time. Cytomegalovirus status, reportedly, was diagnosed with high specificity and sensitivity by the classifier.

Vbeta (60) and Jbeta (13) primers were used in the PCR. Using immunoSEQ multiplex PCR, the repertoire was profiled, and TCRdb retains in-frame clones only, with some absent. The table records around 170,000 clones, roughly 78% of them present only once. As regards this clone: Its cognate antigen is unknown.

Sampled while nominally healthy, donors likely had unrecorded immune exposures. The CDR3 sequence is 19 residues long. The ends lost 4 bases at V and 6 bases at J; junction bases unmatched: 23. Germline CDR1 reads MNHEY; CDR2 reads SMNVEV (reference sequence). The chain uses TRBV27 and TRBJ2-7; 8 bases align to TRBD2. The origin of this receptor is a woman between 50 and 59 years old in good health and CMV-seropositive. What was sequenced was PBMCs. CDR3 bases: TGTGCCAGCAGTTCCGCCATGGACGGGAGGGCCGGGAAGCGTCTCGAGCAGTACTTC. Translating gives CASSSAMDGRAGKRLEQYF.